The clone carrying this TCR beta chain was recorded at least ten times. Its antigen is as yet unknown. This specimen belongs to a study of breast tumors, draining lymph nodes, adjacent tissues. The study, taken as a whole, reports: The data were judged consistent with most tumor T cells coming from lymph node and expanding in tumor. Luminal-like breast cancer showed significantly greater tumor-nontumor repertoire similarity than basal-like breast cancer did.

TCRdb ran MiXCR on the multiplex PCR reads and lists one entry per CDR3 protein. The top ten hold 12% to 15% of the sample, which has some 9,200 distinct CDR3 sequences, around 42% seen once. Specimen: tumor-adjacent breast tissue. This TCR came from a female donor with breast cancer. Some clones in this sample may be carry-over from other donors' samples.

Here the CDR3 reads CAIKGSLNEKLFF. CDR3 coding DNA: TGTGCCATCAAGGGCAGCCTAAATGAAAAACTGTTTTTT. The chain employs TRBV10-3 and TRBJ1-4; D gene uncertain. Germline lookup yields CDR1 ENHRY and CDR2 SYGVKD. The CDR3 spans 13 residues. V shed 7 bases and J shed 5 bases, with 11 bases lying between them.